The source of this T cell receptor beta chain is a study of human T cells and chemical hapten exposure. Each CDR3 protein is one row after TCRdb ran MiXCR on the RACE reads. Found here are approximately 96,000 distinct CDR3 sequences, about 9.3% of them singletons; the top ten hold 2% to 2.5%. Time point here: patch test 2, 6 weeks after DPC sensitization. Treatment defined: therapeutic diphenylcyclopropenone sensitization with weekly scalp DPC. Comments on this clonotype: Antigen: not known.

Study results and limitations: No shift was seen in TCRs above 1 in 1000 frequency with DPC sensitization.

The CDR3 runs 13 residues. Germline V lookup: CDR1 SQVTM, CDR2 ANQGSEA. Trimming took 7 bases from V and 6 from J, leaving 15 bases between them. This TCR derives from a woman between 35 and 50 years old with alopecia areata. Some clones in this sample may be carry-over from other donors' samples. The sample consisted of whole blood, taken in connection with sensitization to the hapten diphenylcyclopropenone (DPC). The chain has TRBV29-1 and TRBJ1-4; D possibly corresponds to TRBD1 (5 bases). The CDR3 DNA sequence: TGCAGCGCTCAGGGAGTAAGGGATGAAAAACTGTTTTTT. Translated: CSAQGVRDEKLFF.